Following are 27 T cell receptor beta chains from one sample sequenced in a study of T cell changes during pregnancy in multiple sclerosis. The protocol was immunoSEQ multiplex PCR, while the TCRdb copy is restricted to in-frame clones and leaves out a portion. The sample has about 79,000 clones, about 89% seen once; the top ten hold approximately 0.47%. Specimen: CD4+ T cells from peripheral blood mononuclear cells, collected in the second trimester of pregnancy. All receptors derive from a female donor with multiple sclerosis, enrolled in a pregnancy study.

The J gene is TRBJ2-7, the V gene TRBV5-4, with 13 bases matching TRBD2. V dropped 3 bases and J dropped 6; count of bases not matched to a gene: 9. CDR3 size: 16 residues. Germline values: CDR1 SGHNT, CDR2 YYREEE (reference sequence). The CDR3 here is CASSWGLAGLASEQYF. CDR3 bases: TGTGCCAGCAGCTGGGGACTAGCGGGACTAGCGAGCGAGCAGTACTTC.

The genes are TRBV15 and TRBJ2-3; TRBD2 matches at 7 bases. Germline CDR1 and CDR2: LNHNV and YYDKDF (reference sequence). CDR3 length equals 18 residues. The V and J ends lost 0 bases and 0 bases, in that order; junction bases with no gene match: 9. This CDR3 reads CATSRDKGGSVSTDTQYF. For the CDR3, the DNA is TGTGCCACCAGCAGAGATAAGGGCGGGAGCGTTAGCACAGATACGCAGTATTTT.

The genes are TRBV10-3 and TRBJ1-6; a weak D match, TRBD1 (5 bases). This CDR3 has 15 residues. Trimming took 3 bases from V and 5 from J, leaving 11 bases between them. Germline CDR1 is ENHRY and CDR2 is SYGVKD. CDR3 loop: CAISDWGENNSPLHF. In DNA, the CDR3 is TGTGCCATCAGTGATTGGGGGGAAAATAATTCACCCCTCCACTTT.

V is TRBV2 and J is TRBJ2-3; D is ambiguous. The CDR3 contains 14 residues. Germline loops: CDR1 SNHLY, CDR2 FYNNEI. V lost 7 bases and J 0 bases, leaving 11 bases between the germline ends. The CDR3 is CASKGGHSTDTQYF. In DNA form, the CDR3 reads TGTGCCAGCAAAGGCGGCCATAGCACAGATACGCAGTATTTT.

This clone showed up many times. The gene calls are TRBV18 and TRBJ2-7; TRBD2 is a possible D gene (5 bases). This CDR3 region has 12 residues. CDR1 and CDR2 (germline): KGHSH, LQKENI. V was pared by 5 bases and J by 0 bases, with 5 bases between. The CDR3 DNA is TGTGCCAGCTCAACTAGCTCCTACGAGCAGTACTTC. Translation gives CASSTSSYEQYF.

This chain connects TRBV19 to TRBJ1-6; D remains unclear. Trimming left V 6 bases short and J 8 bases short, with 14 bases between. The CDR3 spans 14 residues. Germline CDR1 LNHDA, CDR2 SQIVND (reference sequence). Written as DNA, the CDR3 is TGTGCCAGTAGAGATCCTTCGAGAGATTCACCCCTCCACTTT. Residues: CASRDPSRDSPLHF.

The V call is TRBV5-6, the J call TRBJ2-3; 11 positions agree with TRBD2. Germline V CDR1 and CDR2: SGHDT, YYEEEE. The ends lost 4 bases at V and 5 bases at J; junction bases unmatched: 12. The CDR3 totals 17 residues. In nucleotides, the CDR3 is TGTGCCAGCAGCGTGCAATTTAGCGGGGGGGCGGGAGATACGCAGTATTTT. As protein: CASSVQFSGGAGDTQYF.

This clone appeared once. The V call is TRBV2, the J call TRBJ2-5; tentative D call: TRBD1 (6 bases). The V end lost 7 bases, the J end lost 2 bases, and 8 bases lay between the germline ends. The CDR3 has 12 residues. Germline assignment: CDR1 SNHLY and CDR2 FYNNEI. CDR3 protein: CASIDRQETQYF. The CDR3, as DNA: TGTGCCAGCATAGACAGGCAAGAGACCCAGTACTTC.

The rearrangement links TRBV7-2 to TRBJ1-5, with D perhaps matching TRBD1 (5 bases). Trimming shortened V by 3 bases and J by 3 bases, and 9 bases separated the two germline ends. Germline assignment: CDR1 SGHTA and CDR2 FQGNSA. The CDR3 has 14 amino acids. For the CDR3, the DNA is TGTGCCAGCAGCTTGGGGGGTTACAATCAGCCCCAGCATTTT. This encodes CASSLGGYNQPQHF.

The chain employs TRBV19 and TRBJ1-2; D gene ambiguous. Per germline, CDR1 LNHDA and CDR2 SQIVND (reference sequence). V was clipped by 4 bases and J by 4 bases, with 10 bases between them. CDR3 length: 13 residues. The CDR3 bases are TGTGCCAGTAGTAGGAACAGACCCTATGGCTACACCTTC. Translated, it gives CASSRNRPYGYTF.

The chain links TRBV6-1 to TRBJ1-2; 7 bases map to TRBD1. CDR1 and CDR2 (germline): MNHNS, SASEGT. The ends lost 6 bases at V and 1 base at J; junction bases unmatched: 5. The CDR3 totals 14 residues. CDR3 protein: CASSPGQRNYGYTF. CDR3 DNA sequence: TGTGCCAGCAGCCCGGGACAGCGTAACTATGGCTACACCTTC.

This chain links TRBV1 with TRBJ2-7; TRBD1 is taken as the D call from the table, unchecked against the DNA. TRBV1 is labeled a pseudogene. The CDR3 has 15 amino acids. This CDR3 reads CTSSPTGDGRDEQYF. The CDR3, as DNA: TGCACCAGCAGCCCGACGGGCGACGGCAGGGACGAGCAGTACTTC.

V is TRBV5-1 and J is TRBJ1-2; 9 bases agree with TRBD1. Germline loops: CDR1 SGHRS, CDR2 YFSETQ. The ends lost 4 bases at V and 6 bases at J; junction bases unmatched: 7. This CDR3 region has 14 residues. The CDR3: CASSRVRQGDGYTF. CDR3 DNA: TGCGCCAGCAGCCGTGTACGACAGGGGGATGGCTACACCTTC.

This clone was found once. V is TRBV6-5 and J is TRBJ1-5, with D maybe TRBD1 (5 bases). The CDR3 runs to 15 residues. The germline V gene encodes CDR1 MNHEY and CDR2 SVGAGI. V lost 3 bases to trimming and J lost 7 bases, with 16 bases between them. CDR3 DNA sequence: TGTGCCAGCAGTTATGGGCAGGGTAAAGGCCAGCCCCAGCATTTT. This encodes CASSYGQGKGQPQHF.

This sequence joins TRBV19 and TRBJ2-7; D is perhaps TRBD1 (7 bases). V lost 10 bases, J lost 3 bases, and 22 bases lay in between. This CDR3 region has 15 residues. Germline loops: CDR1 LNHDA, CDR2 SQIVND (reference sequence). The CDR3 spells CATAPDREVGYEQYF. CDR3 sequence (DNA): TGTGCCACTGCCCCCGACAGGGAGGTTGGCTACGAGCAGTACTTC.

V is TRBV6-5 and J is TRBJ1-1; 8 positions match TRBD1. The V gene end was trimmed by 2 bases and the J gene end by 0 bases; junction bases not matched to a gene: 2. The CDR3 spans 15 residues. Per the germline V gene, CDR1 is MNHEY and CDR2 is SVGAGI. DNA for the CDR3: TGTGCCAGCAGTTACGCAGGGGGCATGAACACTGAAGCTTTCTTT. Amino acid sequence: CASSYAGGMNTEAFF.

V and J are TRBV30 and TRBJ2-3; D not certain. Germline V gives CDR1 GTSNPN, CDR2 SVGIG (reference sequence). V was trimmed by 1 base and J by 8 bases, leaving 10 bases between them. This CDR3 region has 12 residues. The CDR3 is CAWSASSLTQYF. CDR3 in DNA: TGTGCCTGGAGTGCCTCGAGTCTTACGCAGTATTTT. The complete variable domain, with remaining parts taken from reference TRBV30 and TRBJ2-3, reads SQTIHQWPATLVQPVGSPLSLECTVEGTSNPNLYWYRQAAGRGLQLLFYSVGIGQISSEVPQNLSASRPQDRQFILSSKKLLLSDSGFYLCAWSASSLTQYFGPGTRLTVL.

The chain links TRBV11-2 to TRBJ1-1; possibly TRBD1 for D (6 bases). CDR1 and CDR2 from the germline V gene are SGHAT and FQNNGV. This CDR3 region has 15 residues. V lost 1 base to trimming and J lost 4 bases, with 13 bases between them. The CDR3 coding sequence is TGTGCCAGCAGCTTAGTCCCAGGGGCCCTCACTGAAGCTTTCTTT. Protein sequence: CASSLVPGALTEAFF.

The genes are TRBV5-4 and TRBJ1-1; D uncertain. The germline V and J ends were trimmed by 5 bases and 0 bases, with 11 bases remaining between them. The germline CDR1 and CDR2 sequences are SGHNT and YYREEE (reference sequence). The CDR3 covers 14 residues. CDR3 residues: CASRSTVLNTEAFF. As DNA, the CDR3 is TGTGCCAGCAGGTCAACGGTCCTGAACACTGAAGCTTTCTTT.

The chain combines TRBV13 with TRBJ2-1, with D possibly being TRBD1 (5 bases). The CDR3 extends over 16 amino acids. V lost 2 bases and J lost 4, with 15 bases in between. In germline, CDR1 is PRHDT, CDR2 FYEKMQ (reference sequence). In nucleotides, the CDR3 is TGTGCCAGCAGCTTAAAGCAAGGGGCGTTATACAATGAGCAGTTCTTC. Its protein is CASSLKQGALYNEQFF.

This chain connects TRBV5-4 to TRBJ2-5; the D gene is possibly TRBD1 (5 bases). The CDR3 is made up of 15 amino acids. Trimming took off 0 bases at V and 4 bases at J, with 13 bases between the two ends. CDR1 and CDR2 from the germline V gene are SGHNT and YYREEE (reference sequence). The CDR3 DNA sequence: TGTGCCAGCAGCTTGGTTGTGGGGCAGACAGAGACCCAGTACTTC. It is translated as CASSLVVGQTETQYF.

The V call is TRBV4-3, the J call TRBJ2-2, with D hard to call. This CDR3 is built from 15 residues. The V gene lost 0 bases and the J gene lost 5 bases, with 10 bases spanning the gap. The germline CDR1 and CDR2 sequences are LGHNA and YSLEER. The CDR3: CASSQDWSITGELFF. In nucleotides, the CDR3 is TGCGCCAGCAGCCAAGATTGGAGTATTACCGGGGAGCTGTTTTTT.

The CDR3 bases are TGCGCCAGCAGCCAAGACCTAGGTAACCCCCTCCACTTT. Residues: CASSQDLGNPLHF. This chain joins TRBV4-3 and TRBJ1-6; D gene unclear. Trimming left V 0 bases short and J 13 bases short, with 10 bases between. The length of the CDR3 is 13 residues. Germline assignment: CDR1 LGHNA and CDR2 YSLEER.

J is TRBJ2-6 and V is TRBV7-6, with 8 bases that match TRBD1. After removal of 5 bases from V and 2 bases from J, the junction contained 5 bases not matched to a gene. CDR1 is SGHVS, CDR2 FNYEAQ, per germline. This CDR3 has 16 amino acids. CDR3 loop: CASSRTGGTGANVLTF. As DNA, the CDR3 is TGTGCCAGCAGCCGAACAGGGGGTACTGGGGCCAACGTCCTGACTTTC.

The V call is TRBV6-6, the J call TRBJ2-1, with D possibly matching TRBD1 (6 bases). Between the trimmed V and J ends, which lost 2 bases and 4 bases, there was a span of 9 bases. This CDR3 is built from 14 residues. The V gene's germline CDR1 is MNHNY and CDR2 SVGAGI (reference sequence). CDR3 DNA: TGTGCCAGCAGTTACGGGACACCGTACAATGAGCAGTTCTTC. It translates to CASSYGTPYNEQFF.

This sequence joins TRBV4-3 and TRBJ2-5, with D tentatively TRBD1 (5 bases). The CDR3 runs to 12 residues. Germline V gene lookup returns CDR1 LGHNA and CDR2 YSLEER. Trimming stripped 0 bases from V and 7 bases from J, with 6 bases between. CDR3 protein: CASSQDRGTQYF. Written as DNA, the CDR3 is TGCGCCAGCAGCCAAGATAGGGGGACCCAGTACTTC.

The chain is built from TRBV19 and TRBJ2-3; TRBD2 agrees at 13 bases. CDR3 size: 15 residues. Germline values: CDR1 LNHDA, CDR2 SQIVND (reference sequence). V lost 3 bases and J lost 4; bases outside the gene matches: 1. CDR3 DNA sequence: TGTGCCAGTAGTATCGGGACTAGCGGGGCAGATACGCAGTATTTT. It specifies CASSIGTSGADTQYF.